A selection of T cell receptor beta chains follows, all from one sample in a study of tumor and adjacent non-tumor tissue in lung cancer. MiXCR was run by TCRdb on the multiplex PCR reads, yielding one entry per CDR3 protein. The data hold tens of thousands of distinct CDR3 sequences, with 60% observed a single time. Sequenced: lung tumor tissue. The receptors stem from a man in his forties or fifties with non-small cell lung cancer. The CDR3 runs from the conserved cysteine through the conserved F or W. A D gene is named only where the DNA matches it firmly. Rows give clone size only sometimes, using once, few, many, or a class for an expanded clone.

V	J	D	size	CDR3	DNA
TRBV12-3/TRBV12-4	TRBJ2-3	-	-	CASERNIDTQYF	TGTGCCAGCGAGAGGAATATAGATACGCAGTATTTT
TRBV28	TRBJ2-2	TRBD2	-	CASSLQLAGASTGELFF	TGTGCCAGCAGTCTCCAACTAGCGGGGGCGAGCACCGGGGAGCTGTTTTTT
TRBV7-8	TRBJ1-6	-	-	CARSLEIDRRQSPLHF	TGTGCCAGGAGCTTAGAGATCGACAGGAGGCAATCACCCCTCCACTTT
TRBV15	TRBJ2-3	-	-	CATSRDQGLATDTQYF	TGTGCCACCAGCAGAGATCAGGGGCTAGCGACAGATACGCAGTATTTT
TRBV10-3	TRBJ2-5	-	once	CAVSPGDMTETQYF	TGTGCCGTCAGTCCGGGGGACATGACAGAGACCCAGTACTTC
TRBV20-1	TRBJ1-5	-	-	CSALYRGPQPQHF	TGCAGTGCTCTATACAGAGGGCCTCAGCCCCAGCATTTT
TRBV9	TRBJ2-3	-	-	CASSIAGAPADTQYF	TGTGCCAGCAGCATCGCCGGGGCCCCTGCGGATACGCAGTATTTT
TRBV10-3	TRBJ2-3	-	many	CAISEEKIGDTQYF	TGTGCCATCAGTGAAGAGAAGATTGGAGATACGCAGTATTTT
TRBV12-3/TRBV12-4	TRBJ2-3	-	many	CASRWGRTTDTQYF	TGTGCCAGCAGGTGGGGACGGACCACAGATACGCAGTATTTT
TRBV11-2	TRBJ2-7	-	-	CASSLGGDEQHF	TGTGCCAGCAGCTTAGGAGGGGACGAGCAGCACTTC
TRBV11-1	TRBJ2-2	-	-	CASSFQDRPGELFF	TGTGCCAGCAGTTTTCAGGATCGGCCCGGGGAACTGTTTTTC
TRBV19	TRBJ2-2	-	many	CASSIAAVTGELFF	TGTGCCAGTAGTATAGCGGCAGTTACCGGGGAGCTGTTTTTT
TRBV7-9	TRBJ1-2	TRBD1	-	CASSLGGQGDHGCNF	TGTGCCAGCAGCTTAGGGGGACAGGGAGATCATGGCTGCAACTTC
TRBV28	TRBJ2-7	TRBD2	-	CVSSTNRLLGDYEHYF	TGTGTCAGCAGTACCAACCGGCTTTTGGGGGACTACGAGCACTACTTC
TRBV14	TRBJ2-5	TRBD1	-	CAISARDSHQETQHF	TGTGCCATCAGCGCCCGGGACAGTCACCAAGAGACCCAGCACTTC
TRBV4-2	TRBJ2-1	TRBD2	-	CASSQVTNGRAKEEFF	TGTGCCAGCAGCCAAGTAACTAACGGGAGGGCCAAGGAGGAGTTCTTC
TRBV11-2	TRBJ1-2	-	-	CASSIDRFNYSYTF	TGTGCCAGCAGCATCGACAGATTTAACTATAGCTACACCTTC
TRBV28	TRBJ2-2	TRBD2	once	CAISFWREVHTGELFF	TGTGCCATCAGTTTCTGGCGGGAGGTCCACACCGGGGAGCTGTTTTTT
TRBV12-3/TRBV12-4	TRBJ2-7	TRBD2	many	CASSLRVPRGGEQYF	TGTGCCAGCAGTTTGCGTGTCCCCCGGGGGGGCGAGCAGTACTTC
TRBV11-3	TRBJ2-1	-	-	CASNLEGWSRDEQFF	TGTGCCAGCAACCTCGAAGGGTGGTCCCGCGATGAGCAATTCTTC
TRBV25-1	TRBJ1-4	-	medium-sized	CASRGEKLFF	TGTGCCAGCCGCGGTGAAAAACTGTTTTTT
TRBV6-5	TRBJ2-1	TRBD2	-	CVSSLLAGAYNEQFF	TGTGTAAGCAGTTTACTAGCGGGAGCGTACAATGAGCAGTTCTTC
TRBV5-5	TRBJ1-1	-	-	CASSPKGRDFGTEAFF	TGTGCCAGCAGCCCCAAGGGCAGGGATTTCGGCACTGAGGCTTTCTTT
TRBV2	TRBJ1-3	TRBD1	few	CASSEEGVQGFSGNTIYF	TGTGCCAGCAGTGAAGAGGGGGTACAGGGGTTCTCTGGAAACACCATATATTTT
TRBV6-2/TRBV6-3	TRBJ1-2	TRBD1	-	CASSYWSRTGLSNYGYTF	TGTGCCAGCAGTTATTGGTCCAGGACAGGTTTATCTAACTATGGCTACACCTTC
TRBV4-1	TRBJ2-3	TRBD2	-	CVSSQSLAASTDTQYF	TGCGTCAGCAGCCAGTCACTAGCGGCTAGCACAGATACGCAGTATTTT
TRBV30	TRBJ1-2	-	-	CAWRVNNYGYTF	TGTGCTTGGAGGGTCAATAACTATGGCTACACCTTC
TRBV24-1	TRBJ2-1	-	-	CATSEPRTETSHNEQFF	TGTGCCACCAGTGAACCTCGGACAGAAACCAGCCACAATGAGCAGTTCTTC
TRBV11-1	TRBJ2-1	-	-	CASSLERADNEQIF	TGTGCTAGCAGCTTAGAACGAGCAGACAATGAGCAGATCTTC
TRBV28	TRBJ2-7	TRBD2	-	CASRKAIAGSYEQYF	TGTGCCAGCAGAAAAGCAATAGCGGGATCCTACGAGCAATACTTC
TRBV12-3/TRBV12-4	TRBJ2-1	TRBD2	many	CASNRGGLHNEQFF	TGTGCCAGCAACCGGGGGGGCTTGCACAATGAGCAGTTCTTC
TRBV6-1	TRBJ2-3	-	-	CVSSEAPGQPRGDTRYF	TGTGTCAGCAGTGAAGCGCCCGGACAGCCCAGGGGCGATACGCGGTATTTT
TRBV20-1	TRBJ1-6	-	many	CSADGPGGGASPLHF	TGCAGTGCTGACGGGCCAGGCGGAGGGGCTTCACCCCTCCACTTT
TRBV4-2	TRBJ1-2	-	-	CASNQDSCGYTF	TGTGCCAGCAACCAAGATAGCTGTGGCTACACCTTC
TRBV11-3	TRBJ2-2	-	large	CASSLGAGTNTGELFF	TGTGCCAGCAGCTTAGGGGCAGGGACGAACACCGGGGAGCTGTTTTTT
TRBV6-5	TRBJ2-6	TRBD2	-	CASSYTDRAREANVPTF	TGTGCCAGCAGTTACACCGACCGGGCGCGGGAGGCCAACGTCCCGACTTTC
TRBV5-1	TRBJ2-1	-	-	CASSRDREKYNEQFF	TGCGCCAGCAGCAGAGACCGAGAGAAGTACAATGAGCAGTTCTTC
TRBV6-5	TRBJ2-2	-	many	CASSYLITPGELFF	TGTGCCAGCAGTTACTTAATCACCCCCGGGGAGCTGTTTTTT
TRBV12-3/TRBV12-4	TRBJ1-5	-	many	CASSFMTGQPQHF	TGTGCCAGCAGCTTCATGACAGGTCAGCCCCAGCATTTT
TRBV4-1	TRBJ1-6	-	many	CASSRYGQHSPLHF	TGCGCCAGCAGCCGCTACGGACAGCATTCACCCCTCCACTTT
TRBV4-1	TRBJ2-7	TRBD2	-	CAISQGTSGRLLYYEQYF	TGCGCCATCAGCCAGGGGACCAGCGGGAGGCTCCTATACTACGAGCAGTACTTC
TRBV7-9	TRBJ2-1	TRBD2	-	CASSLAGLGNEQFF	TGTGCCAGCAGCTTAGCCGGACTAGGCAATGAGCAGTTCTTC
TRBV14	TRBJ2-7	-	many	CASSQFQGLQGEQYF	TGTGCCAGCAGCCAATTTCAAGGTCTACAGGGAGAGCAGTACTTC
TRBV4-1	TRBJ2-1	TRBD2	-	CASSPRGEMVNEQFF	TGCGCAAGCAGCCCGCGGGGGGAGATGGTCAATGAGCAGTTCTTC
TRBV11-2	TRBJ1-3	-	-	CAISSVFTQGEGSHTIYF	TGTGCCATCAGCTCAGTATTCACCCAGGGCGAGGGGAGTCACACCATATATTTT